Presented here are 12 T cell receptor beta chains from one specimen sequenced in a study of long-term antiretroviral therapy in people with HIV. At the survey level, the v3.0 immunoSEQ assay was run. Measured with immunoSEQ multiplex PCR; TCRdb has only the in-frame clones, and not every one. The repertoire holds about 27,000 clones, with roughly 82% as singletons. The sequences come from unsorted PBMCs, collected 0.8 years before starting antiretroviral therapy. Receptors were obtained from a man between 18 and 35 years old with HIV.

The J gene is TRBJ1-1, the V gene TRBV29-1, with D perhaps matching TRBD1 (5 bases). CDR3 length: 13 residues. The V gene's germline CDR1 is SQVTM and CDR2 ANQGSEA. With 2 bases removed from V and 3 bases from J, the gap between germline ends came to 10 bases. The CDR3 loop is CSVEIGRDTEAFF. The CDR3 bases are TGCAGCGTTGAAATCGGCAGGGACACTGAAGCTTTCTTT.

The chain combines TRBV5-1 with TRBJ2-7; 8 nucleotides line up with TRBD2. CDR1 is SGHRS and CDR2 is YFSETQ in the germline V gene. The CDR3 is 14 amino acids. V lost 1 base, J lost 4 bases, and 4 bases stayed unmatched. DNA of the CDR3: TGCGCCAGCAGCTTGATCGGGAGGGATTACGAGCAGTACTTC. Translated, it gives CASSLIGRDYEQYF.

The chain has TRBV20-1 and TRBJ1-2; D is unclear. Germline V gene lookup returns CDR1 DFQATT and CDR2 SNEGSKA (reference sequence). V gave up 7 bases and J gave up 5 bases, with 11 bases separating them. This CDR3 is built from 11 residues. The CDR3 sequence: CSGDLGYGYTF. The CDR3 DNA is TGCAGTGGAGATTTGGGGTATGGCTACACCTTC.

This clone has a single count. The rearrangement links TRBV11-2 to TRBJ1-1, with D unresolved. With 1 base removed from V and 2 bases from J, the gap between germline ends came to 8 bases. Germline V gene sequence: CDR1 SGHAT, CDR2 FQNNGV. The CDR3 has 14 residues. The CDR3 loop reads CASSLGAANTEAFF. For the CDR3, the DNA is TGTGCCAGCAGCTTAGGGGCCGCTAACACTGAAGCTTTCTTT.

V and J are TRBV27 and TRBJ2-5; 11 bases align to TRBD2. This CDR3 is 18 amino acids long. The V segment lost 5 bases and the J segment 4 bases; nucleotides outside the gene matches: 15. CDR1 is MNHEY, CDR2 SMNVEV, per germline (reference sequence). The chain's CDR3 is CASSRRINSGGAPETQYF. As DNA, the CDR3 is TGTGCCAGCAGTCGCCGGATCAATAGCGGGGGGGCCCCAGAGACCCAGTACTTC.

The V call is TRBV28, the J call TRBJ2-1; the D is unclear. The CDR3 spans 16 residues. The germline CDR1 and CDR2 sequences are MDHEN and SYDVKM. Trimming took 4 bases from V and 2 from J, leaving 15 bases between them. DNA for the CDR3: TGTGCCAGCAGTTCCCTAGGATCCACCACCTACAATGAGCAGTTCTTC. Encoded protein: CASSSLGSTTYNEQFF.

The J gene is TRBJ1-5, the V gene TRBV15, with unresolved D. This CDR3 is 15 amino acids long. V lost 4 bases to trimming and J lost 5 bases, with 15 bases between them. In germline, CDR1 is LNHNV, CDR2 YYDKDF (reference sequence). The CDR3 DNA follows: TGTGCCACCAGCAAAGGCCCTCGGATAGATCAGCCCCAGCATTTT. It specifies CATSKGPRIDQPQHF.

This clone was seen just once. This chain uses TRBV23-1 with TRBJ1-5; possible D gene TRBD1, 6 bases. TRBV23-1 is an ORF, and what it does is uncertain. The CDR3 length is 18 residues. Trimming removed 1 base from V and 6 bases from J, with 22 bases in between. CDR3 protein: CASSQCPMQGIVGQPQHF. The CDR3 coding sequence is TGCGCCAGCAGTCAATGCCCTATGCAGGGGATTGTTGGTCAGCCCCAGCATTTT.

This clone was detected once. The chain employs TRBV5-1 and TRBJ2-7; TRBD1 matches at 8 bases. The CDR3 covers 18 residues. The V and J ends lost 0 bases and 2 bases, in that order; junction bases with no gene match: 13. Germline V gene data show CDR1 as SGHRS and CDR2 as YFSETQ. CDR3 in amino acids: CASSLVQGGPANTYEQYF. CDR3 in DNA: TGCGCCAGCAGCTTGGTACAGGGGGGCCCCGCTAATACCTACGAGCAGTACTTC.

The rearrangement uses TRBV6-1 and TRBJ1-4; 7 nucleotides line up with TRBD1. V shed 1 base, J shed 0 bases, and the junction held 11 bases outside the gene matches. This CDR3 contains 19 residues. Germline CDR1 MNHNS, CDR2 SASEGT. This CDR3 is CASSEGALSQGATNEKLFF. The CDR3 coding sequence is TGTGCCAGCAGTGAAGGGGCCCTTAGTCAGGGGGCAACTAATGAAAAACTGTTTTTT.

The chain is built from TRBV9 and TRBJ1-1, with D unresolved. CDR1 and CDR2 (germline): SGDLS, YYNGEE. CDR3 length equals 15 residues. Trimming stripped 0 bases from V and 0 bases from J, with 9 bases between. CDR3 region: CASSVAPGLNTEAFF. As DNA, the CDR3 is TGTGCCAGCAGCGTAGCTCCGGGTTTGAACACTGAAGCTTTCTTT. The variable domain in full, completed from reference TRBV9 and TRBJ1-1, reads DSGVTQTPKHLITATGQRVTLRCSPRSGDLSVYWYQQSLDQGLQFLIQYYNGEERAKGNILERFSAQQFPDLHSELNLSSLELGDSALYFCASSVAPGLNTEAFFGQGTRLTVV.

The rearrangement links TRBV4-1 to TRBJ2-3; 10 bases are shared with TRBD2. The length of the CDR3 is 15 residues. Losses at the gene ends were 0 bases for V and 14 bases for J; bases not matched to a gene: 11. Germline V gene sequence: CDR1 MGHRA, CDR2 YSYEKL. CDR3 amino acids: CASSQDNRGLAGGYF. The CDR3 DNA follows: TGCGCCAGCAGCCAAGATAACAGGGGCTTAGCGGGAGGGTATTTT.